This T cell receptor beta chain is drawn from a study of cytomegalovirus exposure and HLA in healthy donors. Broader study findings: In vitro data verified a few CMV-associated chains as specific for CMV antigens. In a later analysis, TCR beta V- and J-gene trimming was associated with a missense DCLRE1C variant. The study reported that TCR beta sequences accurately predicted HLA-A and HLA-B alleles in most subjects. No immune exposure information besides CMV serostatus was available.

As concerns this clone: The antigen is undetermined.

Germline V gene lookup returns CDR1 MDHEN and CDR2 SYDVKM. The CDR3 has 15 residues. J was trimmed by 8 bases and V by 3 bases; bases with no gene match: 7. The PCR had 60 Vbeta and 13 Jbeta primers. Method: immunoSEQ multiplex PCR; TCRdb's copy keeps in-frame clones and lacks some. The sample includes approximately 200,000 clones, roughly four fifths of them seen just once. The sample taken for sequencing was PBMCs. The chain employs TRBV28 and TRBJ2-7; 13 bases align to TRBD2. This receptor was taken from a man aged 25 to 45 in good health and CMV-seronegative. CDR3 DNA: TGTGCCAGCAGTTTTGGACTAGCGGGAGTATCACAGCAGTACTTC. It is translated as CASSFGLAGVSQQYF.